This T cell receptor (beta chain) stems from a study of CD8+CD57+ T cells in acquired aplastic anemia. Only patients with CD8+CD57+ cell expansion on flow cytometry were chosen for sequencing. Genomic DNA, serving as template, underwent TCR beta VDJ and CDR3 profiling. One entry per CDR3 protein, called by TCRdb with MiXCR from the reads. The sample lists 120,000 or so distinct CDR3 sequences; roughly 40% were seen once. The germline V gene has CDR1 LNHNV and CDR2 YYDKDF (reference sequence). This CDR3 is 17 amino acids long. V gave up 5 bases and J gave up 7 bases, with 24 bases separating them. The TCR sequence derives from a human donor with aplastic anemia. The chain is built from TRBV15 and TRBJ2-4; TRBD1 is a possible D gene (6 bases). The sample consisted of sorted CD4+, CD8+, or CD8+CD57+ T cells (not recorded which) from PBMCs. The DNA for the CDR3 is TGTGCCACCAGCTCGCACACACAGGGCTTTGAGGTGAACATTCAGTACTTC. Encoded protein: CATSSHTQGFEVNIQYF.